This is a list of T cell receptor beta chains from one sample in a study of PD-1 blockade in classical Hodgkin lymphoma. TCRdb's copy holds only in-frame clones and misses some; the assay was immunoSEQ multiplex PCR. The sample includes some 110,000 clones, approximately 89% seen only once; the top ten take 19%. Here the sequenced sample was peripheral blood mononuclear cells (PBMCs), taken before the fourth cycle of nivolumab. These receptors were collected from a human donor with classical Hodgkin lymphoma. The CDR3 runs from the conserved cysteine through the conserved F or W.

j_gene | v_gene | CDR3aa
TRBJ2-3 | TRBV10-1 | CASSNGLASQYF
. | TRBV6-5 | CASSVAGTGSYEQYF
TRBJ1-1 | TRBV20-1 | CSARGLAEAFF
TRBJ2-2 | TRBV9 | CASSAPGLPNTGELFF
TRBJ1-1 | TRBV19 | CASSIGRTSTEAFF
TRBJ1-1 | TRBV7-8 | CASSLTGGAEAFF
TRBJ2-5 | TRBV5-4 | CASSTGSPRETQYF
TRBJ1-5 | TRBV15 | CATSSGTGGLAGQPQHF
TRBJ2-5 | TRBV5-1 | CASSLGDRQETQYF
TRBJ2-5 | TRBV5-4 | CASSSRWGLAGGKETQYF
TRBJ1-5 | TRBV4-1 | CASSQTGTPGQPQHF
TRBJ2-1 | TRBV10-2 | CASSERGSDEQFF
TRBJ1-1 | TRBV29-1 | CSVEEPVGKAFF
TRBJ2-1 | TRBV18 | CASSPLPSSYNEQFF
TRBJ1-2 | TRBV29-1 | CSVAFSDYGYTF
TRBJ1-1 | TRBV7-9 | CASSLVSPGVMNTEAFF
TRBJ1-4 | TRBV6-1 | CASSGYRGANEKLFF
TRBJ1-1 | TRBV16 | CASSQFRDRVVNTEAFF
TRBJ2-7 | TRBV5-1 | CASSLETGTSFGRQYF
TRBJ1-2 | TRBV28 | CASSFGRANYGYTF
TRBJ2-7 | TRBV19 | CASSVKWGAPYEQYF
TRBJ2-5 | TRBV5-1 | CASSSGTSVQETQYF
TRBJ1-1 | TRBV6-1 | CASSEGTGANTEAFF
TRBJ1-2 | TRBV5-1 | CASSSGQAYGYTF
TRBJ2-3 | TRBV7-9 | CASSLAAGGLDTQYF
TRBJ2-3 | TRBV9 | CASSVGVAGVTDTQYF
TRBJ1-2 | TRBV6-1 | CASSEYRGDYGYTF
TRBJ2-7 | TRBV28 | CASSQAGTRSDEQYF
TRBJ2-2 | TRBV5-6 | CASSLPGVDTGELFF
TRBJ2-7 | TRBV28 | CASSSGTGGRLQYF
TRBJ1-4 | TRBV6-1 | CASSGGTGRTNEKLFF
TRBJ2-1 | TRBV4-1 | CASSQGSGRSNDEQFF
TRBJ1-1 | TRBV30 | CAWSPQMNTEAFF
TRBJ2-7 | TRBV6-5 | CASRTGTGAYEQYF
TRBJ1-6 | TRBV27 | CASSLGTANSPLHF
TRBJ2-2 | TRBV5-1 | CASSASVGSNTGELFF
TRBJ1-1 | TRBV30 | CACHSRQGRGTEAFF
TRBJ1-5 | TRBV4-1 | CASSQEKGAGNQPQHF
TRBJ2-2 | TRBV5-6 | CASSLTGRIAGELFF
TRBJ2-7 | TRBV7-9 | CASSLTVGVGEQYF
TRBJ2-2 | TRBV19 | CASSIPPSGSTGELFF
TRBJ1-1 | TRBV25-1 | CASSAGQTEAFF
TRBJ1-2 | TRBV6-5 | CASRQRINYGYTF
TRBJ1-2 | TRBV18 | CASSPGQGIHYGYTF
TRBJ1-2 | TRBV6-5 | CASSSHRGNYGYTF
TRBJ1-2 | TRBV2 | CASSEAGNFGYGYTF